Presented here are 6 T cell receptor beta chains from one specimen sequenced in a study of beta chain features in type 1 diabetes. The entirety of the isolated RNA underwent reverse transcription, so expressed TCRB transcripts were sequenced. The table came from immunoSEQ multiplex PCR; TCRdb's copy has only in-frame clones and leaves some out. The sample consists of 350,000 to 450,000 clones, roughly 13% of them appearing once. Specimen: naive CD4+ T cells from blood. Source of these receptors: a man aged 25 to 45 in good health.

This clone was detected a few times. J is TRBJ2-7 and V is TRBV10-3; 7 bases line up with TRBD2. The germline gives CDR1 ENHRY, CDR2 SYGVKD. This CDR3 comprises 14 residues. V shed 10 bases and J 1 base; nucleotides not matched to a gene: 10. DNA of the CDR3: TGTGCCACCTCGACTAAGGGACTATCCTACGAGCAGTACGTC. The encoded protein is CATSTKGLSYEQYV.

The gene calls are TRBV5-4 and TRBJ2-5, with no clear D. CDR3 length: 14 amino acids. Germline V lookup: CDR1 SGHNT, CDR2 YYREEE (reference sequence). Trimming took 2 bases from V and 2 from J, leaving 10 bases between them. The CDR3 DNA sequence: TGTGCCAGCAGCTTAGGCCAGAGACAAGAGACCCAGTACTTC. This encodes CASSLGQRQETQYF. The complete variable domain, with remaining parts taken from reference TRBV5-4 and TRBJ2-5, reads ETGVTQSPTHLIKTRGQQVTLRCSSQSGHNTVSWYQQALGQGPQFIFQYYREEENGRGNFPPRFSGLQFPNYSSELNVNALELDDSALYLCASSLGQRQETQYFGPGTRLLVL.

The J gene is TRBJ1-1, the V gene TRBV5-6; D unresolved. CDR1 and CDR2 (germline): SGHDT, YYEEEE. CDR3 size: 11 residues. Trimming removed 0 bases at V and 6 bases at J, with 3 bases between. The CDR3 reads CASSLGSEAFF. CDR3 nucleotide sequence: TGTGCCAGCAGCTTGGGTTCTGAAGCTTTCTTT. Together with reference TRBV5-6 and TRBJ1-1, the CDR3 gives the full variable domain: DAGVTQSPTHLIKTRGQQVTLRCSPKSGHDTVSWYQQALGQGPQFIFQYYEEEERQRGNFPDRFSGHQFPNYSSELNVNALLLGDSALYLCASSLGSEAFFGQGTRLTVV.

The chain has TRBV7-9 and TRBJ2-2; no firm D call. Trimming pared 7 bases from V and 7 bases from J, leaving 10 bases between. The CDR3 has 12 amino acids. Germline V gene lookup returns CDR1 SEHNR and CDR2 FQNEAQ (reference sequence). CDR3 DNA: TGTGCCAGCATGGCTAGTTTCGGGGAGCTGTTTTTT. It specifies CASMASFGELFF.

The V and J genes are TRBV7-2 and TRBJ1-1, with no clear D. Trimming shortened V by 5 bases and J by 1 base, and 11 bases separated the two germline ends. Germline CDR1 and CDR2: SGHTA and FQGNSA. The CDR3 is 14 residues long. The CDR3 loop is CASSPQRSNTEAFF. The DNA for the CDR3 is TGTGCCAGCAGCCCCCAGCGATCGAACACTGAAGCTTTCTTT. Using reference TRBV7-2 and TRBJ1-1 for the parts outside the CDR3, the full variable domain is GAGVSQSPSNKVTEKGKDVELRCDPISGHTALYWYRQSLGQGLEFLIYFQGNSAPDKSGLPSDRFSAERTGGSVSTLTIQRTQQEDSAVYLCASSPQRSNTEAFFGQGTRLTVV.

This clone showed up just a few times. This chain uses TRBV7-9 with TRBJ2-5; TRBD2 matches 10 bases. With V trimmed by 3 bases and J by 2 bases, 3 bases remained unmatched. The CDR3 length is 15 residues. Germline-derived CDR1 and CDR2 are SEHNR and FQNEAQ (reference sequence). The CDR3 DNA is TGTGCCAGCAGCTTGACTAGCGGGTATCAAGAGACCCAGTACTTC. Translation: CASSLTSGYQETQYF.